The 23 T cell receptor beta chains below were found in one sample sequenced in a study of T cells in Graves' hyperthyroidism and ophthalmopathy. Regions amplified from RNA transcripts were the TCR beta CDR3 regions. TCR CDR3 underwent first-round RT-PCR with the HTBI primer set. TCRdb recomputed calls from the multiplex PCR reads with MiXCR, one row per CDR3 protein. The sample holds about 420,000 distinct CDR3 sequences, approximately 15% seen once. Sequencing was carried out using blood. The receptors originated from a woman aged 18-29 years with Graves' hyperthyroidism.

The CDR3: CASSYPGQGEAGELFF. The CDR3 region has the DNA TGTGCCAGCAGTTACCCCGGACAGGGTGAAGCCGGGGAGCTGTTTTTT. This rearrangement joins TRBV6-2 or TRBV6-3 to TRBJ2-2; 8 bases match TRBD1. J lost 6 bases, V lost 2 bases, and 8 bases had no gene match. The length of the CDR3 is 16 residues. Germline CDR1 and CDR2: MNHEY and SVGEGT.

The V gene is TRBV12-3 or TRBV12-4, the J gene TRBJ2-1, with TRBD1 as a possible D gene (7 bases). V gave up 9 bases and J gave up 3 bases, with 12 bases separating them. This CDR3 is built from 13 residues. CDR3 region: CASQGGRYNEQFF. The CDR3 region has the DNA TGTGCCAGTCAGGGGGGCCGCTACAATGAGCAGTTCTTC.

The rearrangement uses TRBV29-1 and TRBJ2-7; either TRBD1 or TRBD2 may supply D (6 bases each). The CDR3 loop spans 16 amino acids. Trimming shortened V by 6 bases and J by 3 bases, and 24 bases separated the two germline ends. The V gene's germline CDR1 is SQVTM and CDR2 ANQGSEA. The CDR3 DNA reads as TGCAGCGTAACTAAGGGGGTTCGCGGGGTAGGCTACGAGCAGTACTTC. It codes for CSVTKGVRGVGYEQYF.

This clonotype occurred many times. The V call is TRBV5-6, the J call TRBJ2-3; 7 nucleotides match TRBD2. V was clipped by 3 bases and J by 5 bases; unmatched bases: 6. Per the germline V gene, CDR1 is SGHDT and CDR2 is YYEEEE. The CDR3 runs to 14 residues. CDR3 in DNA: TGTGCCAGCAGCTCCCCGGCGGGAGTAGATACGCAGTATTTT. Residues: CASSSPAGVDTQYF.

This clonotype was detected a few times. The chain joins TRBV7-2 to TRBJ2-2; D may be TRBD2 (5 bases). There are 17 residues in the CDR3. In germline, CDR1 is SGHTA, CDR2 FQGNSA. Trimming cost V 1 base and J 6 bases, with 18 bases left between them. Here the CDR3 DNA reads TGTGCCAGCAGCTTAGAGAGGCTAGCCGCCTCCGCCGGGGAGCTGTTTTTT. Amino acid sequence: CASSLERLAASAGELFF.

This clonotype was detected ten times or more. CDR3 DNA sequence: TGTGCCAGCAGTGGGACGCCCGGCGCCCCAAATGAAAAACTGTTTTTT. This gives the protein CASSGTPGAPNEKLFF. V and J are TRBV2 and TRBJ1-4; D call uncertain. The germline V gene encodes CDR1 SNHLY and CDR2 FYNNEI. V lost 4 bases and J lost 5, with 17 bases in between. CDR3 length: 16 amino acids.

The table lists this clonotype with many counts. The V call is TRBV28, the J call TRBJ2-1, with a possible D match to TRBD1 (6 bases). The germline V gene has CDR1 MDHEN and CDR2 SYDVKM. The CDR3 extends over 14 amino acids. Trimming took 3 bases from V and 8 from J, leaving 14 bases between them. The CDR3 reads CASSLDRGPDEQFF. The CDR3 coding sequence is TGTGCCAGCAGTTTGGACAGAGGCCCGGATGAGCAGTTCTTC.

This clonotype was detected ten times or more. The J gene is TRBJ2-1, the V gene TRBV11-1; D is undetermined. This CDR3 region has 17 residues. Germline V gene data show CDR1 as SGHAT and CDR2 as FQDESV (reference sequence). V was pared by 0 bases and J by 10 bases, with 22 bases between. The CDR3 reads CASSLALGVVGEKEQFF. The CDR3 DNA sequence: TGTGCCAGCAGCTTAGCGCTTGGGGTCGTCGGTGAGAAAGAGCAGTTCTTC. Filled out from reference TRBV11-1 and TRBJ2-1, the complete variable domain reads EAEVAQSPRYKITEKSQAVAFWCDPISGHATLYWYRQILGQGPELLVQFQDESVVDDSQLPKDRFSAERLKGVDSTLKIQPAELGDSAMYLCASSLALGVVGEKEQFFGPGTRLTVL.

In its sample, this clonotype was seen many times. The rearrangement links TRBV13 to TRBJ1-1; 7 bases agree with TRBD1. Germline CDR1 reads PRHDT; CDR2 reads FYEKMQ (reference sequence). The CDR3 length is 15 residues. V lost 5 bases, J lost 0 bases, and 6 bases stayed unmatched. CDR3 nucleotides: TGTGCCAGCAGCGCATCGGGACAGATGAACACTGAAGCTTTCTTT. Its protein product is CASSASGQMNTEAFF.

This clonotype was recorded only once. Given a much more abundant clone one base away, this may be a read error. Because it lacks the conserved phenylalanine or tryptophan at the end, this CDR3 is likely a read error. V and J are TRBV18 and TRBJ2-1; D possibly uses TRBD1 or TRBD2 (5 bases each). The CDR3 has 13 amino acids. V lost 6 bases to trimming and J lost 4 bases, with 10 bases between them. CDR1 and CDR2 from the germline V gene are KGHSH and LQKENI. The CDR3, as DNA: TGTGCCAGCTCTCCCGGGACGTACAATGAGCAGTTCTGC. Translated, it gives CASSPGTYNEQFC.

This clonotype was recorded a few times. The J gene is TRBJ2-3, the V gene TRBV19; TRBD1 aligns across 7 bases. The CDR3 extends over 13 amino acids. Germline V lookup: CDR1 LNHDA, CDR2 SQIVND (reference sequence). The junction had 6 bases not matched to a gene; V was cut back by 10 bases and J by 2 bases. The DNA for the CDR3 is TGTGCCACCCGGGACAGTGACACAGATACGCAGTATTTT. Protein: CATRDSDTDTQYF.

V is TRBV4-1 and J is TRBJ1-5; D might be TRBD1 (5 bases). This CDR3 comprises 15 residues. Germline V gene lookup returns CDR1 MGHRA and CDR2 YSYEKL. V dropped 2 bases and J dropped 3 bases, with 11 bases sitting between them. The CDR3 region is CASSQSDSLNQPQHF. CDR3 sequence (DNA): TGCGCCAGCAGCCAATCTGACAGTCTCAATCAGCCCCAGCATTTT.

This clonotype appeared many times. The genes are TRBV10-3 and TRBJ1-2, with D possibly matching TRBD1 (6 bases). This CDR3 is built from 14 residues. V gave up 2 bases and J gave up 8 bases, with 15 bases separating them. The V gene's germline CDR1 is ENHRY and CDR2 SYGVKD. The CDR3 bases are TGTGCCATCAGTGAGGGGGGGCGGATGGAAGGCTACACCTTC. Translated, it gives CAISEGGRMEGYTF.

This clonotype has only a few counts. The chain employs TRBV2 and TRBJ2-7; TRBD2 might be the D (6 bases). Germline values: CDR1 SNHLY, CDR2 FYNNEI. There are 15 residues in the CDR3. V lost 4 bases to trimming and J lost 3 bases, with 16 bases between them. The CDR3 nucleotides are TGTGCCAGCAGTGGTTTGGGACTTACAAACTACGAGCAGTACTTC. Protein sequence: CASSGLGLTNYEQYF.

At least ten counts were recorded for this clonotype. CDR3 protein: CASSPDGYEQYF. CDR3 DNA sequence: TGTGCCAGCAGCCCGGATGGATACGAGCAGTACTTC. The V call is TRBV28, the J call TRBJ2-7; D not resolved. The length of the CDR3 is 12 residues. Germline CDR1 and CDR2: MDHEN and SYDVKM. V was shortened by 6 bases and J by 4 bases, with 10 bases between the two germline ends.

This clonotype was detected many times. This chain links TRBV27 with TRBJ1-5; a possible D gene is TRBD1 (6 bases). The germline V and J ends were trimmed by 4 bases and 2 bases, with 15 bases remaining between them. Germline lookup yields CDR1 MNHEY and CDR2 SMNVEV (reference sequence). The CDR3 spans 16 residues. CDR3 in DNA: TGTGCCAGCAGTTCTAAGGGGGGGATGCGCAATCAGCCCCAGCATTTT. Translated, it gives CASSSKGGMRNQPQHF.

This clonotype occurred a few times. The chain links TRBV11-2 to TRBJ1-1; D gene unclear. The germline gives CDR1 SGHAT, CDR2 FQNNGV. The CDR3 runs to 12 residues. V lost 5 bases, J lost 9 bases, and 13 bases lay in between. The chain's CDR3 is CASSPFRVQAFF. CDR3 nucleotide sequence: TGTGCCAGCAGCCCATTCCGGGTTCAAGCTTTCTTT.

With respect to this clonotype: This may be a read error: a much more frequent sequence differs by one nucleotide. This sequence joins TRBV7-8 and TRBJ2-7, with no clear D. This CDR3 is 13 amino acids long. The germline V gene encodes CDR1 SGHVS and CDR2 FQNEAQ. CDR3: CASSFMSSYGQYF. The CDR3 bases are TGTGCCAGCAGCTTTATGAGTTCCTACGGGCAGTACTTC.

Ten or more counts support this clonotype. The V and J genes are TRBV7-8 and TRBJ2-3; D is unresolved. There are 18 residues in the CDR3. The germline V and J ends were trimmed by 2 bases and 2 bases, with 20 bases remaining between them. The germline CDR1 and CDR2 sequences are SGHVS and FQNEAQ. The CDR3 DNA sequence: TGTGCCAGCAGCTTAAATACAAGGGCAATAGCAATCACAGATACGCAGTATTTT. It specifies CASSLNTRAIAITDTQYF.

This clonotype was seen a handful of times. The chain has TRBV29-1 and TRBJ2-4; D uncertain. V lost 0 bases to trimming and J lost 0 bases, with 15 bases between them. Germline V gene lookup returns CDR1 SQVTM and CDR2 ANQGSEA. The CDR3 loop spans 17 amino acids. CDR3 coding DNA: TGCAGCGTTGAAGATCGAAGGCAGCATCTAGCCAAAAACATTCAGTACTTC. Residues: CSVEDRRQHLAKNIQYF.

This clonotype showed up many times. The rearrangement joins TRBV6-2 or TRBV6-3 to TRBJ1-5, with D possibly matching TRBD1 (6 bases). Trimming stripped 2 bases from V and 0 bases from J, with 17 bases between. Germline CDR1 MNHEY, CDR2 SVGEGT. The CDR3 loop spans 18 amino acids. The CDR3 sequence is CASSYVATGDYSNQPQHF. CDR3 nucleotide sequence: TGTGCCAGCAGTTACGTGGCGACAGGTGACTATAGCAATCAGCCCCAGCATTTT.

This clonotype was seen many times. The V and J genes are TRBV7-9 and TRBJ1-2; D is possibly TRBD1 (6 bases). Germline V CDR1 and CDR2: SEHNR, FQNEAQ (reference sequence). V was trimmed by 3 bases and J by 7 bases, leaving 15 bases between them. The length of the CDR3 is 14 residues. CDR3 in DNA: TGTGCCAGCAGCTTTCCCCTAAGGGGGTTTGGCTACACCTTC. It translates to CASSFPLRGFGYTF.

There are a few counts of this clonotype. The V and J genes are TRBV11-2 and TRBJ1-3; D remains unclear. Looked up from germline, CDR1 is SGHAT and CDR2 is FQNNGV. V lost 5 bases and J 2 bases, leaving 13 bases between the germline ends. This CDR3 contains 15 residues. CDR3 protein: CASSPETWPGNTIYF. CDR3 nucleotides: TGTGCCAGCAGCCCGGAGACCTGGCCTGGAAACACCATATATTTT.